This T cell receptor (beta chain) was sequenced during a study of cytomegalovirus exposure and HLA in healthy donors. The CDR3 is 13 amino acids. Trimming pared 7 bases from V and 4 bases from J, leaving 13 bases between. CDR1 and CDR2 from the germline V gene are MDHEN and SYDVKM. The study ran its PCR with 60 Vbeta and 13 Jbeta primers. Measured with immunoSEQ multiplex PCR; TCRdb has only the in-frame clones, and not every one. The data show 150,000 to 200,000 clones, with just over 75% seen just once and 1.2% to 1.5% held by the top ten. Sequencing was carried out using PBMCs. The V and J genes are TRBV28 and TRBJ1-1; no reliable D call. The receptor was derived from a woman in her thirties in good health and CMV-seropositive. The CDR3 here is CASNLPGGTEAFF. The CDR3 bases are TGTGCCAGCAATTTGCCGGGAGGCACTGAAGCTTTCTTT.